This T cell receptor beta chain was captured in a study of T-cell reconstitution after alpha-beta-depleted transplantation in children. TCRbeta library construction was performed incorporating unique molecular identifiers. TCRdb reprocessed the PCR reads with MiXCR, giving one entry per CDR3 protein. Here the sample spans about a million distinct CDR3 sequences, around 30% being singletons. General study findings and limits: The high TCRbeta diversity at day 60 in some patients came from surviving recipient T cells and thymic progenitors. Several hundred expanded graft clones reportedly gave rise to the alpha-beta T cells present about two months after transplant.

With 1 base removed from V and 4 bases from J, the gap between germline ends came to 17 bases. CDR1 is SSHAT, CDR2 FNYEAQ, per germline (reference sequence). The CDR3 length is 17 residues. On this clonotype: Its target is not known.

This material consisted of PBMCs, mostly from graft donor cells, taken 360 days after TCRalphabeta/CD19-depleted stem cell transplant. This clonotype was sampled from a boy in the first two years of life who had a stem cell transplant for SCID, so the T cells may come from the graft donor. The V call is TRBV7-7, the J call TRBJ2-1; possibly TRBD2 for D (5 bases). The CDR3 DNA is TGTGCCAGCAGCTTAGGTGGCGGCACTAGGGCATACAATGAGCAGTTCTTC. Translation: CASSLGGGTRAYNEQFF.